These 9 T cell receptor beta chains share one sample of origin, sequenced in a study of T cell responses to AZD1222 COVID-19 vaccine. TCRdb's table, derived via immunoSEQ multiplex PCR, lists solely in-frame clones and lacks some. The sample contains 100,000 to 150,000 clones, around 92% of which appear only once. The source material was peripheral blood, sampled on day 0 of AZD1222 vaccination. All receptors come from an adult in good health.

V gene TRBV7-6 combines with J gene TRBJ2-5; D is possibly TRBD1 (5 bases). Germline CDR1 reads SGHVS; CDR2 reads FNYEAQ. The CDR3 has 13 residues. V lost 1 base and J lost 7, with 10 bases in between. DNA of the CDR3: TGTGCCAGCAGCTTAGAGACAGACGGGACCCAGTACTTC. Translation gives CASSLETDGTQYF. The entire variable domain, with the rest obtained from reference TRBV7-6 and TRBJ2-5, is as follows: GAGVSQSPRYKVTKRGQDVALRCDPISGHVSLYWYRQALGQGPEFLTYFNYEAQQDKSGLPNDRFSAERPEGSISTLTIQRTEQRDSAMYRCASSLETDGTQYFGPGTRLLVL.

The gene calls are TRBV19 and TRBJ2-7, with D maybe TRBD2 (5 bases). Germline V lookup: CDR1 LNHDA, CDR2 SQIVND (reference sequence). This CDR3 has 16 residues. The V end was cut by 5 bases, the J end by 6 bases, with 23 bases between. For the CDR3, the DNA is TGTGCCAGTAGTTCGCCGAGGGCTAGTCCCACGGGCGAGCAGTACTTC. Its protein product is CASSSPRASPTGEQYF.

This clone was observed many times. The chain carries TRBV6-4 and TRBJ2-2, with D perhaps given as TRBD1 or TRBD2 (5 bases each). Trimming cost V 4 bases and J 2 bases, with 5 bases left between them. CDR3 length: 13 amino acids. The germline gives CDR1 MRHNA, CDR2 SNTAGT. CDR3 amino acids: CASSGDNTGELFF. CDR3 coding DNA: TGTGCCAGCAGTGGGGACAACACCGGGGAGCTGTTTTTT.

The CDR3 is CASSRDRVYGYTF. The DNA of the CDR3 is TGTGCCAGCAGCCGAGACAGAGTCTATGGCTACACCTTC. The V and J genes are TRBV7-9 and TRBJ1-2, with D possibly being TRBD1 (5 bases). CDR1 is SEHNR and CDR2 is FQNEAQ in the germline V gene (reference sequence). Trimming shortened V by 5 bases and J by 4 bases, and 11 bases separated the two germline ends. CDR3 length: 13 residues.

The V and J genes are TRBV6-6 and TRBJ1-5, with TRBD1 matching 9 bases. The V and J ends lost 7 bases and 7 bases, in that order; junction bases with no gene match: 8. CDR3 size: 14 residues. Germline V CDR1 and CDR2: MNHNY, SVGAGI (reference sequence). The CDR3 region has the DNA TGTGCCAGCATTCTGGACAGGGGTGACCAGCCCCAGCATTTT. This sequence encodes CASILDRGDQPQHF.

This clone came up once. The V call is TRBV7-8, the J call TRBJ1-5; no definite D call. The CDR3 spans 16 residues. Germline CDR1 is SGHVS and CDR2 is FQNEAQ. V was clipped by 2 bases and J by 0 bases, with 11 bases between them. CDR3 sequence: CASSLLPSYSNQPQHF. The DNA for the CDR3 is TGTGCCAGCAGCTTACTGCCCAGTTATAGCAATCAGCCCCAGCATTTT.

V is TRBV12-5 and J is TRBJ2-7; the D gene is possibly TRBD2 (5 bases). CDR3 length equals 12 residues. The V end was cut by 9 bases, the J end by 0 bases, with 9 bases between. Germline V gives CDR1 LGHNT, CDR2 FRNRAP. The CDR3 sequence is CARVRGSYEQYF. The CDR3 DNA reads as TGTGCTAGGGTTCGGGGCTCCTACGAGCAGTACTTC.

V usage is TRBV5-5 and J usage is TRBJ2-7, with 10 bases lining up with TRBD1. The CDR3 extends over 14 amino acids. From germline, CDR1 is SGHKS and CDR2 YYEKEE (reference sequence). With V trimmed by 3 bases and J by 5 bases, 5 bases remained unmatched. DNA for the CDR3: TGTGCCAGCAGCTCGACAGGGGGCGCGGACGAGCAGTACTTC. Protein product: CASSSTGGADEQYF.

The chain employs TRBV7-9 and TRBJ1-2; D remains ambiguous. Per germline, CDR1 SEHNR and CDR2 FQNEAQ (reference sequence). The CDR3 runs to 12 residues. Deletions cut 3 bases from V and 0 bases from J, with 2 bases between. CDR3 sequence (DNA): TGTGCCAGCAGCTTTTCTAACTATGGCTACACCTTC. This encodes CASSFSNYGYTF.